These T cell receptor beta chains were read from a single sample in a study of blood T cell repertoires in COVID-19. The protocol was immunoSEQ multiplex PCR, while the TCRdb copy is restricted to in-frame clones and leaves out a portion. The table records 100,000 to 150,000 clones, 84% of them present only once. Sequenced material: peripheral blood. These TCRs come from a woman aged 25 to 39 who had recovered from COVID-19. Both conserved end residues are part of each CDR3. D genes are given only for firm matches. Some rows have no size entry. The others give once, few or many, or a class for an expanded clone.

TRBV5-1	TRBJ1-1	NA	TRBD1	CASSSDRVEITEAFF	TGCGCCAGCAGCTCGGACAGGGTAGAGATAACTGAAGCTTTCTTT
TRBV11-2	TRBJ2-3	NA	TRBD2	CASSLDLTSGRAGTQYF	TGTGCCAGCAGCTTAGATTTGACTAGCGGGAGGGCGGGTACGCAGTATTTT
TRBV5-1	TRBJ1-1	NA	TRBD1	CASSLGAWTGVNTEAFF	TGCGCCAGCAGCTTGGGAGCCTGGACAGGAGTTAACACTGAAGCTTTCTTT
TRBV4-1	TRBJ2-3	NA	TRBD2	CASSQETGGPGDTQYF	TGCGCCAGCAGCCAAGAAACGGGAGGGCCCGGAGATACGCAGTATTTT
TRBV2	TRBJ1-4	NA	TRBD1	CASSVRQGKGATNEKLFF	TGTGCCAGCAGCGTTAGACAGGGGAAGGGTGCAACTAATGAAAAACTGTTTTTT
TRBV7-9	TRBJ1-2	NA	NA	CASSFPDSSNYGYTF	TGTGCCAGCAGCTTCCCCGACAGCTCTAACTATGGCTACACCTTC
TRBV13	TRBJ2-1	NA	NA	CASSLRGPSSAAYYNEQFF	TGTGCCAGCAGCTTGAGGGGGCCTTCTAGCGCCGCCTACTACAATGAGCAGTTCTTC
TRBV6-5	TRBJ1-3	NA	NA	CASSRETGNTIYF	TGTGCCAGCAGTCGGGAAACAGGAAACACCATATATTTT
TRBV4-2	TRBJ2-2	NA	NA	CASSQEVLELGELFF	TGTGCCAGCAGCCAAGAAGTATTAGAGCTCGGGGAGCTGTTTTTT
TRBV30	TRBJ1-1	NA	NA	CAWSLGANTEAFF	TGTGCCTGGTCCCTAGGGGCGAACACTGAAGCTTTCTTT
TRBV3-1/TRBV3-2	TRBJ1-3	NA	NA	CASSQGSENTIYF	TGTGCCAGCAGCCAAGGGAGTGAAAACACCATATATTTT
TRBV12-3/TRBV12-4	TRBJ2-7	NA	NA	CASSFTTTYEQYF	TGTGCCAGCAGTTTTACTACCACCTACGAGCAGTACTTC
TRBV2	TRBJ2-7	NA	TRBD1	CASRKVGTGGLYEQYF	TGTGCCAGCAGAAAGGTTGGGACAGGGGGGCTCTACGAGCAGTACTTC
TRBV11-2	TRBJ1-2	NA	NA	CASSRGTNYGYTF	TGTGCCAGCAGCAGGGGGACAAACTATGGCTACACCTTC
TRBV27	TRBJ1-1	few	TRBD1	CASSLWGQAKNTEAFF	TGTGCCAGCAGTTTATGGGGACAGGCGAAGAACACTGAAGCTTTCTTT
TRBV6-1	TRBJ2-7	few	TRBD1	CASRPIGDSYEQYF	TGTGCCAGCAGGCCCATCGGGGACAGCTACGAGCAGTACTTC
TRBV27	TRBJ2-1	NA	NA	CASSSIGDYNEQFF	TGTGCCAGCAGTTCTATCGGGGATTACAATGAGCAGTTCTTC
TRBV12-3/TRBV12-4	TRBJ1-1	once	NA	CASGGYSTEAFF	TGTGCCAGCGGAGGGTATAGCACTGAAGCTTTCTTT
TRBV9	TRBJ2-5	once	NA	CASSPTLDSQETQYF	TGTGCCAGCAGCCCCACCCTAGACAGCCAAGAGACCCAGTACTTC
TRBV30	TRBJ2-1	NA	NA	CAWSAKTLNNEQFF	TGTGCCTGGAGTGCGAAGACACTGAACAATGAGCAGTTCTTC
TRBV11-2	TRBJ2-7	NA	TRBD1	CASSLAGTGTSYEQYF	TGTGCCAGCAGCTTAGCGGGGACAGGCACCTCCTACGAGCAGTACTTC
TRBV30	TRBJ1-2	NA	NA	CAWRPTTHDSYGYTF	TGTGCCTGGAGACCCACTACTCACGACAGCTATGGCTACACCTTC
TRBV4-2	TRBJ2-7	NA	NA	CASSQDSTDYEQYF	TGTGCCAGCAGCCAAGATAGCACGGACTACGAGCAGTACTTC
TRBV6-5	TRBJ1-2	NA	TRBD1	CASSYSTGADYYGYTF	TGTGCCAGCAGTTACTCGACAGGGGCCGATTACTATGGCTACACCTTC
TRBV2	TRBJ2-7	NA	TRBD1	CASTAGDRGNEQYF	TGTGCCAGCACTGCGGGGGACAGGGGTAACGAGCAGTACTTC
TRBV6-5	TRBJ2-1	NA	NA	CASSYSRFRSNEQFF	TGTGCCAGCAGTTACTCGAGGTTTCGGAGCAATGAGCAGTTCTTC
TRBV27	TRBJ2-7	NA	TRBD2	CASRPGLAFSSYEQYF	TGTGCCAGCAGGCCGGGACTAGCATTTAGCTCCTACGAGCAGTACTTC
TRBV2	TRBJ2-1	NA	NA	CASRHEVNEQFF	TGTGCCAGCAGACACGAGGTCAATGAGCAGTTCTTC
TRBV29-1	TRBJ2-7	NA	TRBD2	CSVDLAGVNEQYF	TGCAGCGTAGATCTAGCGGGAGTAAACGAGCAGTACTTC
TRBV29-1	TRBJ2-2	NA	TRBD1	CSARQAGGTGELFF	TGCAGCGCCCGGCAGGCAGGGGGCACCGGGGAGCTGTTTTTT
TRBV19	TRBJ1-6	NA	TRBD1	CASSNRGSYNSPLHF	TGTGCCAGTAGTAACAGGGGGTCCTATAATTCACCCCTCCACTTT
TRBV15	TRBJ2-3	NA	TRBD1	CATSRNRGRTDTQYF	TGTGCCACCAGCAGAAACAGGGGCCGCACAGATACGCAGTATTTT
TRBV9	TRBJ2-5	NA	TRBD1	CASSVEGAGLETQYF	TGTGCCAGCAGCGTAGAGGGGGCGGGCCTGGAGACCCAGTACTTC